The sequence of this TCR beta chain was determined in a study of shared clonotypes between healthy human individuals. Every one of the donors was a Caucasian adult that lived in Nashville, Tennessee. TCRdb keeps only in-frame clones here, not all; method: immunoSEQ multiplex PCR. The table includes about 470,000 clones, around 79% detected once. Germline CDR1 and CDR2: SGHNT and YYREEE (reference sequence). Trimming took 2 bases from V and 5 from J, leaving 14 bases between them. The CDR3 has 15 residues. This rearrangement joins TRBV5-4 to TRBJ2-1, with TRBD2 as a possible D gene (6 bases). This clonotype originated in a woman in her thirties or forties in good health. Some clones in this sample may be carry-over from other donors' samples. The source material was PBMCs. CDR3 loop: CASSFWRDGHNEQFF. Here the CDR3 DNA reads TGTGCCAGCAGCTTTTGGCGGGACGGTCACAATGAGCAGTTCTTC.